The 15 T cell receptor beta chains reported below all come from one sample, sequenced in a study of graft-versus-host responses after intestinal transplantation. Assay: immunoSEQ multiplex PCR; the TCRdb copy retains only in-frame clones and omits some. The table records about 130,000 clones, 85% to 95% of them present only once. No antigen has been identified for these receptors. This specimen consisted of unstimulated CD4+ T cells sorted from spleen or lymph node cells, obtained before intestinal transplant. The receptors here all came from a human donor who received an intestinal transplant.

The chain uses TRBV4-1 and TRBJ2-7; 7 bases agree with TRBD1. The CDR3 has 18 residues. Germline V gene sequence: CDR1 MGHRA, CDR2 YSYEKL. Trimming at V came to 0 bases and at J to 3 bases, leaving 14 bases not matched to a gene. The CDR3: CASSQDLDRANLIYEQYF. CDR3 nucleotides: TGCGCCAGCAGCCAAGATCTTGACAGGGCGAACCTTATCTACGAGCAGTACTTC.

The V and J genes are TRBV28 and TRBJ2-1, with TRBD2 matching 11 bases. The CDR3 sequence is 15 residues long. Germline loops: CDR1 MDHEN, CDR2 SYDVKM. V dropped 5 bases and J dropped 6; count of bases not matched to a gene: 6. The CDR3 loop reads CASSLFSGRANEQFF. The DNA for the CDR3 is TGTGCCAGCAGTCTCTTTAGCGGGAGGGCCAATGAGCAGTTCTTC.

This rearrangement joins TRBV30 to TRBJ1-1, with D tentatively TRBD1 (5 bases). The CDR3 runs to 15 residues. Trimming shortened V by 7 bases and J by 0 bases, and 18 bases separated the two germline ends. Germline CDR1 and CDR2: GTSNPN and SVGIG (reference sequence). This CDR3 is CASLHGADMNTEAFF. The CDR3 DNA reads TGTGCCTCTTTACATGGGGCGGATATGAACACTGAAGCTTTCTTT.

This clone has a handful of counts. The chain carries TRBV10-3 and TRBJ2-7, with no clear D. The CDR3 is made up of 16 amino acids. Trimming removed 0 bases from V and 3 bases from J, with 15 bases in between. Germline-derived CDR1 and CDR2 are ENHRY and SYGVKD. This chain's CDR3 is CAISESMQVPVYEQYF. The CDR3 DNA is TGTGCCATCAGTGAGTCGATGCAGGTCCCTGTCTACGAGCAGTACTTC.

The J gene is TRBJ2-1, the V gene TRBV28; the match to TRBD2 covers 7 bases. The CDR3 totals 15 residues. Germline CDR1 reads MDHEN; CDR2 reads SYDVKM. The ends lost 6 bases at V and 1 base at J; junction bases unmatched: 6. In DNA form, the CDR3 reads TGTGCCAGCAGGGTGCGGGAGCTTTCCTACAATGAGCAGTTCTTC. This codes for CASRVRELSYNEQFF.

The chain joins TRBV19 to TRBJ2-5; the D gene is possibly TRBD1 (6 bases). The J call could be wrong; TRBJ2-7 is a better fit for the DNA end. CDR1 is LNHDA, CDR2 SQIVND, per germline (reference sequence). The CDR3 has 14 residues. CDR3 sequence (DNA): TGTGCCAGTAGTCCAAGGACAGACTACTACGAGCAGTACTTC. Translation gives CASSPRTDYYEQYF.

This chain joins TRBV30 and TRBJ1-2; D remains unclear. The V gene's germline CDR1 is GTSNPN and CDR2 SVGIG (reference sequence). This CDR3 is 13 amino acids long. Between the trimmed V and J ends, which lost 4 bases and 0 bases, there was a span of 9 bases. CDR3 loop: CAWMGLANYGYTF. The CDR3 DNA reads as TGTGCCTGGATGGGGTTAGCTAACTATGGCTACACCTTC.

This rearrangement joins TRBV5-4 to TRBJ2-3; D is unclear. The ends were cut back, 4 bases at V and 0 bases at J, with 12 bases in the middle. There are 15 residues in the CDR3. CDR1 and CDR2 (germline): SGHNT, YYREEE (reference sequence). The CDR3 loop is CASSLDGSSTDTQYF. CDR3 coding DNA: TGTGCCAGCAGCCTCGACGGATCTAGCACAGATACGCAGTATTTT.

Of note for this clone: Without the conserved terminal phenylalanine or tryptophan, this CDR3 likely stems from a read error. The chain employs TRBV28 and TRBJ1-2; no reliable D call. The CDR3 has 14 amino acids. V was pared by 3 bases and J by 4 bases, with 12 bases between. CDR1 is MDHEN, CDR2 SYDVKM, per germline. The CDR3 sequence is CASSLVVRRYGYTL. The CDR3 DNA sequence: TGTGCCAGCAGTTTGGTCGTCAGGCGCTATGGCTACACCCTC.

The rearrangement joins TRBV9 to TRBJ1-2; a weak D match, TRBD1 (5 bases). The CDR3 sequence is 16 residues long. Germline assignment: CDR1 SGDLS and CDR2 YYNGEE. Trimming cost V 4 bases and J 1 base, with 17 bases left between them. DNA for the CDR3: TGTGCCAGCAGCACGCGGGGGGACGTCGGTAACTATGGCTACACCTTC. Translating gives CASSTRGDVGNYGYTF.

The V call is TRBV27, the J call TRBJ2-7; no definite D call. This CDR3 has 15 amino acids. Germline lookup yields CDR1 MNHEY and CDR2 SMNVEV (reference sequence). V was pared by 0 bases and J by 3 bases, with 12 bases between. DNA of the CDR3: TGTGCCAGCAGTTTATCAGTAGTCAATATCTACGAGCAGTACTTC. Protein product: CASSLSVVNIYEQYF.

The count of this clone is one. The V call is TRBV6-6, the J call TRBJ1-5, with 8 positions matching TRBD1. This CDR3 spans 16 amino acids. The junction had 5 bases not matched to a gene; V was cut back by 0 bases and J by 4 bases. CDR1 and CDR2 (germline): MNHNY, SVGAGI (reference sequence). The DNA of the CDR3 is TGTGCCAGCAGTTACTCGAGGACAGGGCGGAATCAGCCCCAGCATTTT. It encodes CASSYSRTGRNQPQHF.

The chain carries TRBV28 and TRBJ2-3, with 10 nucleotides matching TRBD2. The junction had 6 bases not matched to a gene; V was cut back by 2 bases and J by 4 bases. This CDR3 is 16 amino acids long. The germline V gene has CDR1 MDHEN and CDR2 SYDVKM. CDR3 DNA sequence: TGTGCCAGCAGTTTACCTCTAGCGGGAGTTTCAGATACGCAGTATTTT. It is translated as CASSLPLAGVSDTQYF.

The chain joins TRBV2 to TRBJ1-5; D not certain. Per germline, CDR1 SNHLY and CDR2 FYNNEI. The CDR3 spans 15 residues. Trimming left V 4 bases short and J 1 base short, with 11 bases between. The chain's CDR3 is CASSVLRPSNQPQHF. In DNA form, the CDR3 reads TGTGCCAGCAGTGTCTTGAGACCCAGCAATCAGCCCCAGCATTTT.

CDR3 sequence reads: CASSLAGADLTGELFF. CDR3 bases: TGCGCCAGCAGCTTGGCCGGAGCGGACCTCACCGGGGAGCTGTTTTTT. This chain joins TRBV5-1 and TRBJ2-2, with TRBD2 as a possible D gene (5 bases). V was trimmed by 0 bases and J by 4 bases, leaving 13 bases between them. The V gene's germline CDR1 is SGHRS and CDR2 YFSETQ. The CDR3 has 16 amino acids. Complete variable domain (other parts from reference TRBV5-1 and TRBJ2-2): KAGVTQTPRYLIKTRGQQVTLSCSPISGHRSVSWYQQTPGQGLQFLFEYFSETQRNKGNFPGRFSGRQFSNSRSEMNVSTLELGDSALYLCASSLAGADLTGELFFGEGSRLTVL.